This TCR beta chain stems from a study of cytomegalovirus exposure and HLA in healthy donors. The study's findings and limits: Most subjects had HLA-A and HLA-B alleles reportedly predicted accurately by TCR beta sequences. Association of a missense DCLRE1C variant with TCR beta V- and J-gene trimming was reported in a later analysis. Researchers reported from a later analysis that most CMV-associated TCR beta chains appeared HLA-restricted.

In the PCR, 60 Vbeta and 13 Jbeta primers were used. In the authors' workflow: In a later analysis, of 80 million or so unique beta chains, about 12 million appeared in at least two donors. TCRdb keeps only in-frame clones here, not all; method: immunoSEQ multiplex PCR. The DNA was the basis for D and trimming; V, J and clone size are from that table. The table records around 130,000 clones, 8.5% to 10% of them present only once. With V trimmed by 3 bases and J by 7 bases, 13 bases remained unmatched. The CDR3 spans 18 residues. CDR1 is LGHNA, CDR2 YNFKEQ, per germline. Only a few counts were recorded for this clone. The antigen remains unidentified.

Sample: PBMCs. The TCR originated in a man aged 35-49 years in good health and CMV-seronegative. The chain employs TRBV4-2 and TRBJ2-1; 12 nucleotides line up with TRBD2. CDR3 loop: CASSHYSSSGGAMNEQFF. The CDR3 region has the DNA TGTGCCAGCAGCCACTATTCCTCTAGCGGGGGGGCCATGAATGAGCAGTTCTTC.